These 30 T cell receptor beta chains were all obtained from the same sample, sequenced in a study of cytomegalovirus exposure and HLA in healthy donors. The PCR ran on 60 Vbeta and 13 Jbeta primers. The protocol was immunoSEQ multiplex PCR, while the TCRdb copy is restricted to in-frame clones and leaves out a portion. The sample gives hundreds of thousands of clones, around 83% of which show up once; 1.2% to 1.5% is in the top ten. Source material: PBMCs. These receptors were collected from a girl aged 10 to 17 in good health and CMV-seronegative.

The chain has TRBV19 and TRBJ1-2; TRBD1 matches 7 bases. Germline CDR1 reads LNHDA; CDR2 reads SQIVND (reference sequence). The CDR3 runs 14 residues. V lost 10 bases and J lost 6; bases outside the gene matches: 14. Written as DNA, the CDR3 is TGTGCCACGCGCCGACCGGGACAGTTTAATGGCTACACCTTC. Its translation: CATRRPGQFNGYTF.

The chain couples TRBV27 to TRBJ2-3; 9 positions match TRBD2. CDR1 is MNHEY and CDR2 is SMNVEV in the germline V gene (reference sequence). V lost 5 bases and J lost 1; bases outside the gene matches: 4. The CDR3 totals 15 residues. CDR3 region: CASSLIAGGTDTQYF. The CDR3 coding sequence is TGTGCCAGCAGTCTAATAGCGGGGGGCACAGATACGCAGTATTTT.

The chain joins TRBV10-3 to TRBJ2-1, with 8 bases aligning to TRBD1. From germline, CDR1 is ENHRY and CDR2 SYGVKD. The CDR3 sequence is 15 residues long. V lost 4 bases and J lost 5; bases outside the gene matches: 7. The CDR3 bases are TGTGCCATCAGTGCGTCTCAGGGGGCCAACAATGAGCAGTTCTTC. Its protein product is CAISASQGANNEQFF.

The rearrangement links TRBV7-3 to TRBJ2-5; 7 bases align to TRBD2. This CDR3 contains 17 residues. V lost 2 bases and J lost 4; bases outside the gene matches: 13. Germline V CDR1 and CDR2: SGHTA, FQGTGA. CDR3 sequence reads: CASSLRPGGGQGETQYF. For the CDR3, the DNA is TGTGCCAGCAGCTTACGGCCTGGGGGGGGTCAGGGAGAGACCCAGTACTTC.

This chain uses TRBV6-6 with TRBJ1-5, with TRBD1 identical over 10 bases. V trimming: 7 bases; J trimming: 3 bases; junction bases outside the gene matches: 6. Germline V gene sequence: CDR1 MNHNY, CDR2 SVGAGI (reference sequence). The CDR3 covers 15 residues. The CDR3 reads CASNPGQGYNQPQHF. CDR3 DNA: TGTGCCAGCAATCCGGGACAGGGGTACAATCAGCCCCAGCATTTT.

This clone was observed a handful of times. The V and J genes are TRBV5-8 and TRBJ2-3, with 7 bases that match TRBD2. This CDR3 is 14 amino acids long. Germline V CDR1 and CDR2: SGHTS, YDEGEE. With V trimmed by 5 bases and J by 5 bases, 8 bases remained unmatched. The CDR3 nucleotides read TGTGCCAGCAGTTTCAGTGGGAGGGGAGATACGCAGTATTTT. Translation: CASSFSGRGDTQYF.

The V gene is TRBV5-1, the J gene TRBJ1-2; the D gene is possibly TRBD1 (6 bases). V was cut by 1 base and J by 8 bases, with 21 bases left in between. Germline lookup yields CDR1 SGHRS and CDR2 YFSETQ. The CDR3 consists of 16 residues. The CDR3 sequence is CASSLISEGQGDGYTF. The CDR3 nucleotides are TGCGCCAGCAGCTTGATTAGCGAGGGACAAGGGGACGGCTACACCTTC.

The rearrangement joins TRBV5-1 to TRBJ2-7; a weak D match, TRBD2 (7 bases). Per the germline V gene, CDR1 is SGHRS and CDR2 is YFSETQ. The CDR3 consists of 15 residues. Trimming pared 2 bases from V and 7 bases from J, leaving 19 bases between. Here the CDR3 DNA reads TGCGCCAGCAGCTTTGGGGAGGGGGTGATGTTTGAGCAGTACTTC. Translated, it gives CASSFGEGVMFEQYF.

The chain couples TRBV6-5 to TRBJ2-3; TRBD1 matches at 9 bases. The V gene's germline CDR1 is MNHEY and CDR2 SVGAGI. V gave up 0 bases and J gave up 7 bases; unmatched junction bases: 5. The CDR3 covers 15 residues. CDR3 sequence: CASSYSTGGRNTQYF. DNA for the CDR3: TGTGCCAGCAGTTACTCGACAGGGGGACGAAATACGCAGTATTTT.

The chain employs TRBV19 and TRBJ2-5; D is uncertain. The CDR3 contains 15 residues. Trimming pared 3 bases from V and 0 bases from J, leaving 11 bases between. Germline CDR1 is LNHDA and CDR2 is SQIVND (reference sequence). The CDR3 DNA is TGTGCCAGTAGTATCTCGAGGAAGAACCAAGAGACCCAGTACTTC. This gives the protein CASSISRKNQETQYF.

This chain uses TRBV30 with TRBJ1-6; 7 bases match TRBD1. CDR1 is GTSNPN, CDR2 SVGIG, per germline (reference sequence). The CDR3 runs to 13 residues. With 3 bases clipped from V and 7 bases from J, the junction kept 3 bases outside the gene matches. The CDR3 here is CAWSLQGNSPLHF. DNA of the CDR3: TGTGCCTGGAGCCTACAGGGGAATTCACCCCTCCACTTT.

The CDR3 reads CASSVGGQPYNEQFF. CDR3 DNA: TGTGCCAGCAGCGTAGGCGGGCAACCCTACAATGAGCAGTTCTTC. V gene TRBV9 combines with J gene TRBJ2-1; tentative D call: TRBD2 (5 bases). The germline V gene encodes CDR1 SGDLS and CDR2 YYNGEE. V was clipped by 0 bases and J by 2 bases, with 9 bases between them. This CDR3 comprises 15 residues.

The sample holds a few counts of this clone. The chain joins TRBV6-5 to TRBJ1-1; weak D call: TRBD1 (6 bases). CDR1 and CDR2 (germline): MNHEY, SVGAGI. This CDR3 has 14 amino acids. The germline V and J ends were trimmed by 3 bases and 4 bases, with 12 bases remaining between them. The CDR3 region has the DNA TGTGCCAGCAGTTATCCACAGGGTACCACTGAAGCTTTCTTT. Translation gives CASSYPQGTTEAFF.

The V gene is TRBV2, the J gene TRBJ1-2; D remains unclear. There are 11 residues in the CDR3. With 7 bases removed from V and 6 bases from J, the gap between germline ends came to 9 bases. Germline V gene lookup returns CDR1 SNHLY and CDR2 FYNNEI. The CDR3 DNA follows: TGTGCCAGCACCGAGGAGCATGGCTACACCTTC. Its protein is CASTEEHGYTF.

This clone was counted once. The gene calls are TRBV29-1 and TRBJ2-7; 7 nucleotides match TRBD1. The CDR3 covers 12 residues. The V segment lost 5 bases and the J segment 5 bases; nucleotides outside the gene matches: 6. Germline-derived CDR1 and CDR2 are SQVTM and ANQGSEA. The CDR3 is CSVFEGANEQYF. DNA of the CDR3: TGCAGCGTTTTTGAGGGGGCAAACGAGCAGTACTTC.

This chain links TRBV5-1 with TRBJ2-5; TRBD1 matches at 8 bases. In germline, CDR1 is SGHRS, CDR2 YFSETQ. Unmatched junction bases numbered 12, after V lost 7 bases and J lost 4 bases. The CDR3 length is 15 residues. CDR3 region: CASRPGQGFGETQYF. CDR3 DNA: TGCGCCAGCCGTCCCGGACAGGGATTCGGAGAGACCCAGTACTTC.

This chain joins TRBV18 and TRBJ2-1; 13 bases match TRBD2. The CDR3 sequence is 16 residues long. V lost 2 bases, J lost 8 bases, and 6 bases stayed unmatched. Germline loops: CDR1 KGHSH, CDR2 LQKENI. The CDR3 region is CASSPRTSGGRDEQFF. The DNA for the CDR3 is TGTGCCAGCTCACCAAGGACTAGCGGGGGTCGCGATGAGCAGTTCTTC. The full variable domain, completed using reference TRBV18 and TRBJ2-1, is NAGVMQNPRHLVRRRGQEARLRCSPMKGHSHVYWYRQLPEEGLKFMVYLQKENIIDESGMPKERFSAEFPKEGPSILRIQQVVRGDSAAYFCASSPRTSGGRDEQFFGPGTRLTVL.

This sequence joins TRBV18 and TRBJ1-1; 9 nucleotides match TRBD1. The germline V gene has CDR1 KGHSH and CDR2 LQKENI. The V segment lost 1 base and the J segment 1 base; nucleotides outside the gene matches: 16. The CDR3 sequence is 20 residues long. The CDR3 loop is CASSPLLTTGGRRKNTEAFF. The CDR3 DNA follows: TGTGCCAGCTCACCACTACTTACCACAGGGGGCCGGAGGAAGAACACTGAAGCTTTCTTT.

CDR3 sequence reads: CASSVHRQAKGNIQYF. The CDR3 nucleotides read TGTGCCAGCAGTGTTCATCGACAGGCCAAGGGAAACATTCAGTACTTC. The chain joins TRBV6-1 to TRBJ2-4; weak D call: TRBD1 (6 bases). CDR1 and CDR2 from the germline V gene are MNHNS and SASEGT. The CDR3 has 16 amino acids. Deletions cut 4 bases from V and 6 bases from J, with 19 bases between.

This clone showed up just a few times. The chain joins TRBV7-3 to TRBJ2-1, with 12 bases fitting TRBD2. Germline V gives CDR1 SGHTA, CDR2 FQGTGA. CDR3 length equals 15 residues. J lost 5 bases, V lost 6 bases, and 5 bases had no gene match. The CDR3 coding sequence is TGTGCCAGCAGTCCAAGACTAGCGGGGGACAATGAGCAGTTCTTC. Translation gives CASSPRLAGDNEQFF. The full variable domain, completed using reference TRBV7-3 and TRBJ2-1, is GAGVSQTPSNKVTEKGKYVELRCDPISGHTALYWYRQSLGQGPEFLIYFQGTGAADDSGLPNDRFFAVRPEGSVSTLKIQRTERGDSAVYLCASSPRLAGDNEQFFGPGTRLTVL.

The chain joins TRBV4-2 to TRBJ1-5, with a possible D match to TRBD1 (5 bases). Trimming stripped 3 bases from V and 6 bases from J, with 12 bases between. Germline V gives CDR1 LGHNA, CDR2 YNFKEQ. The CDR3 spans 14 residues. CDR3 protein: CASSQGGAGQPQHF. The CDR3 nucleotides are TGTGCCAGCAGCCAGGGCGGGGCGGGTCAGCCCCAGCATTTT.

This clone turned up a few times. The chain carries TRBV29-1 and TRBJ1-1; TRBD1 aligns across 7 bases. CDR1 SQVTM and CDR2 ANQGSEA come from the germline V gene. The CDR3 spans 12 residues. V trimming: 6 bases; J trimming: 4 bases; junction bases outside the gene matches: 5. CDR3 in DNA: TGCAGCGTGGGAGCAGGGGGCACTGAAGCTTTCTTT. It yields the protein CSVGAGGTEAFF.

This clone appeared a single time. This rearrangement joins TRBV11-2 to TRBJ2-1; possible D gene TRBD2, 6 bases. With 1 base removed from V and 16 bases from J, the gap between germline ends came to 17 bases. The germline V gene has CDR1 SGHAT and CDR2 FQNNGV. The CDR3 runs to 13 residues. CDR3 region: CASSLAEAGTPFF. CDR3 DNA: TGTGCCAGCAGCTTAGCCGAAGCAGGGACTCCCTTCTTC. The full variable domain, completed using reference TRBV11-2 and TRBJ2-1, is EAGVAQSPRYKIIEKRQSVAFWCNPISGHATLYWYQQILGQGPKLLIQFQNNGVVDDSQLPKDRFSAERLKGVDSTLKIQPAKLEDSAVYLCASSLAEAGTPFFGPGTRLTVL.

The CDR3 reads CASSLQGTTTDTQYF. The CDR3 DNA reads as TGTGCCAGCAGTTTACAGGGGACGACCACAGATACGCAGTATTTT. V is TRBV2 and J is TRBJ2-3; 7 nucleotides agree with TRBD1. The CDR3 extends over 15 amino acids. From germline, CDR1 is SNHLY and CDR2 FYNNEI. The junction had 7 bases not matched to a gene; V was cut back by 5 bases and J by 2 bases. Based on the CDR3 plus reference TRBV2 and TRBJ2-3, the full variable domain is EPEVTQTPSHQVTQMGQEVILRCVPISNHLYFYWYRQILGQKVEFLVSFYNNEISEKSEIFDDQFSVERPDGSNFTLKIRSTKLEDSAMYFCASSLQGTTTDTQYFGPGTRLTVL.

This clone came up once. This chain joins TRBV30 and TRBJ2-5; the match to TRBD1 covers 12 bases. TRBJ2-7 matches the DNA end more closely, so the J call is doubtful. The V gene's germline CDR1 is GTSNPN and CDR2 SVGIG (reference sequence). The CDR3 spans 17 residues. The CDR3 here is CAWSPKAGTGGLYEQYF. DNA for the CDR3: TGTGCCTGGAGCCCTAAAGCCGGGACAGGGGGCTTGTACGAGCAGTACTTC.

V gene TRBV7-9 combines with J gene TRBJ1-5; D perhaps matches TRBD1 (5 bases). This CDR3 spans 12 amino acids. Germline V gene lookup returns CDR1 SEHNR and CDR2 FQNEAQ (reference sequence). V was shortened by 4 bases and J by 7 bases, with 8 bases between the two germline ends. The DNA of the CDR3 is TGTGCCAGCAGCTCCGGGGGGCAGCCCCAGCATTTT. Protein product: CASSSGGQPQHF.

V gene TRBV6-6 combines with J gene TRBJ2-7, with 8 bases lining up with TRBD1. Trimming took 6 bases from V and 3 from J; bases not matched to a gene: 7. Germline loops: CDR1 MNHNY, CDR2 SVGAGI (reference sequence). This CDR3 has 14 residues. The DNA for the CDR3 is TGTGCCAGCAGCCTGACAGGGGCCTACTACGAGCAGTACTTC. Its translation is CASSLTGAYYEQYF.

About this clone: The junction does not match germline at one end; this may be a read error. The chain uses TRBV7-9 and TRBJ2-7; D is uncertain. This CDR3 has 11 residues. CDR1 is SEHNR and CDR2 is FQNEAQ in the germline V gene (reference sequence). CDR3 sequence: CASSSTYERYF. As DNA, the CDR3 is TGTGCCAGCAGCTCAACTTACGAGCGGTACTTC.

Remarks on this clone: Sequence at one end of the junction differs from germline and may be a read error. The chain couples TRBV5-6 to TRBJ2-7; 14 nucleotides agree with TRBD2. The V gene's germline CDR1 is SGHDT and CDR2 YYEEEE. This CDR3 region has 14 residues. CDR3 loop: CASRLGLAGVGQYF. DNA of the CDR3: TGTGCCAGCAGATTGGGACTAGCGGGAGTAGGGCAGTACTTC.

This chain connects TRBV18 to TRBJ2-6, with 8 positions matching TRBD1. CDR1 and CDR2 from the germline V gene are KGHSH and LQKENI. Trimming cost V 3 bases and J 0 bases; bases outside gene matches: 4. The CDR3 sequence is 17 residues long. The CDR3 is CASSPGQGVSGANVLTF. Here the CDR3 DNA reads TGTGCCAGCTCACCCGGACAGGGCGTCTCTGGGGCCAACGTCCTGACTTTC. The whole variable domain, remainder taken from reference TRBV18 and TRBJ2-6, is NAGVMQNPRHLVRRRGQEARLRCSPMKGHSHVYWYRQLPEEGLKFMVYLQKENIIDESGMPKERFSAEFPKEGPSILRIQQVVRGDSAAYFCASSPGQGVSGANVLTFGAGSRLTVL.